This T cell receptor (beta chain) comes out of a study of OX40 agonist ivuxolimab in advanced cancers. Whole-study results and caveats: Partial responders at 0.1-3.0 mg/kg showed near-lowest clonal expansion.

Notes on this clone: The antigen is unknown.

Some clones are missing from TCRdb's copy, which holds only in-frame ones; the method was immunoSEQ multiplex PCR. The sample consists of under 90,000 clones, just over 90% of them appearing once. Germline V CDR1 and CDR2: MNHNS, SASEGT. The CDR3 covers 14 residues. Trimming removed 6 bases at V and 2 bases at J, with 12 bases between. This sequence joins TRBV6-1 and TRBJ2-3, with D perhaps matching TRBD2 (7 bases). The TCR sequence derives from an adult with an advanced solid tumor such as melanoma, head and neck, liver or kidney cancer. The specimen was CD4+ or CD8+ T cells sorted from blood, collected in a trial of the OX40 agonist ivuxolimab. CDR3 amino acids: CASRGGLLTDTQYF. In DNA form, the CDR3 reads TGTGCCAGCAGGGGGGGGCTACTCACAGATACGCAGTATTTT.